This TCR beta chain was obtained from a study of shared clonotypes between healthy human individuals. The count of this clone is one. Trimming stripped 10 bases from V and 2 bases from J, with 12 bases between. This CDR3 comprises 13 residues. CDR1 is MNHEY, CDR2 SMNVEV, per germline (reference sequence). Method: immunoSEQ multiplex PCR; TCRdb's copy keeps in-frame clones and lacks some. The table lists over 2 million clones, approximately 95% of them singletons. The rearrangement joins TRBV27 to TRBJ2-1; unclear D gene. Sequenced: naive CD4+ T cells sorted from blood. As for subset: CD45RA+ positively selected. This sequence was found in a man between 18 and 35 years old in good health. The CDR3 nucleotides are TGTGCCATCAACGCTGGCCCCTACAATGAGCAGTTCTTC. This sequence encodes CAINAGPYNEQFF.